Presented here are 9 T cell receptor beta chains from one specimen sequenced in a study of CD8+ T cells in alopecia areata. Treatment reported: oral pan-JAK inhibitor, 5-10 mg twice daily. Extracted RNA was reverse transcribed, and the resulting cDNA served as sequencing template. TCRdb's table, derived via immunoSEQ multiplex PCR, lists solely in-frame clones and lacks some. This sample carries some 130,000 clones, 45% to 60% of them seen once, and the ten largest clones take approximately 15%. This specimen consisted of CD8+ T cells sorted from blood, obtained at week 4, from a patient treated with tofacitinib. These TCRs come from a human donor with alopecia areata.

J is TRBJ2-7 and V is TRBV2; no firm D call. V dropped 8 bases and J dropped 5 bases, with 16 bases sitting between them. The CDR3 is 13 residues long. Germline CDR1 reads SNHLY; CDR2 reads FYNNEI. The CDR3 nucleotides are TGTGCCAGCGTAGAGAGGCTGGCGGACGAGCAGTACTTC. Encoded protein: CASVERLADEQYF.

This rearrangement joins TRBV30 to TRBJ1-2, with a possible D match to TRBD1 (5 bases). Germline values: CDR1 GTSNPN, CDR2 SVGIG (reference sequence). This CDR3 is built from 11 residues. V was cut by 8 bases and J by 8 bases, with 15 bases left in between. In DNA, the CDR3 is TGTGCCCTAACGGAGGGGAGAGGCTACACCTTC. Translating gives CALTEGRGYTF.

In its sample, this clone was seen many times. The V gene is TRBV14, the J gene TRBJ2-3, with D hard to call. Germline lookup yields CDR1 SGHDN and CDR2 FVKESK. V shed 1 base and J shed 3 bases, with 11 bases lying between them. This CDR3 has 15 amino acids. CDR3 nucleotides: TGTGCCAGCAGCCAAGGGGCATACTCTACAGATACGCAGTATTTT. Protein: CASSQGAYSTDTQYF. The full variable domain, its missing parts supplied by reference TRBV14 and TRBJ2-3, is EAGVTQFPSHSVIEKGQTVTLRCDPISGHDNLYWYRRVMGKEIKFLLHFVKESKQDESGMPNNRFLAERTGGTYSTLKVQPAELEDSGVYFCASSQGAYSTDTQYFGPGTRLTVL.

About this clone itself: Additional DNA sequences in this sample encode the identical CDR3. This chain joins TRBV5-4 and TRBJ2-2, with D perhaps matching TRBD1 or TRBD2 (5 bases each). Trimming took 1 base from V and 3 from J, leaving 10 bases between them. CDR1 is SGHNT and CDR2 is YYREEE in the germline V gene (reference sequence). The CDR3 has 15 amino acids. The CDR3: CASSLKGRDTGELFF. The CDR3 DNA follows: TGTGCCAGCAGCTTGAAGGGACGCGACACCGGGGAGCTGTTTTTT.

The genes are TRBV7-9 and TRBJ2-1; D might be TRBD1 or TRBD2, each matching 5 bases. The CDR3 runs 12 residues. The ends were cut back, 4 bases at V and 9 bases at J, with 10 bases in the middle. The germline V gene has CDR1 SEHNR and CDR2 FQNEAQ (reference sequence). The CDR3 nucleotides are TGTGCCAGCAGCTCCAGGGACGCTGAGCAGTTCTTC. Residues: CASSSRDAEQFF. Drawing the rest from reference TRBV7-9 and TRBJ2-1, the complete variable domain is DTGVSQNPRHKITKRGQNVTFRCDPISEHNRLYWYRQTLGQGPEFLTYFQNEAQLEKSRLLSDRFSAERPKGSFSTLEIQRTEQGDSAMYLCASSSRDAEQFFGPGTRLTVL.

The CDR3 reads CASSPEGSSNQPQHF. The CDR3 DNA reads TGTGCCAGCTCACCAGAAGGCTCTAGCAATCAGCCCCAGCATTTT. The rearrangement joins TRBV18 to TRBJ1-5; D gene uncertain. Between the trimmed V and J ends, which lost 2 bases and 0 bases, there was a span of 8 bases. Looked up from germline, CDR1 is KGHSH and CDR2 is LQKENI. The CDR3 covers 15 residues.

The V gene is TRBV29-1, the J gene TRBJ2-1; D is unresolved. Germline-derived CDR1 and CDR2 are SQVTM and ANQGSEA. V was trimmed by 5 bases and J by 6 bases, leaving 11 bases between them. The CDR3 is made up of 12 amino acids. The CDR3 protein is CSVLKGSNEQFF. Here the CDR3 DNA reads TGCAGCGTTCTGAAAGGAAGCAATGAGCAGTTCTTC.

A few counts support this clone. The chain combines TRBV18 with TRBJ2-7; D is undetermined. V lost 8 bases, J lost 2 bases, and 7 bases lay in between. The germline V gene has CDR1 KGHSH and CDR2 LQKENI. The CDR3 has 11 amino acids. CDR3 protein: CASRDTYEQYF. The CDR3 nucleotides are TGTGCCAGCCGAGATACCTACGAGCAGTACTTC.

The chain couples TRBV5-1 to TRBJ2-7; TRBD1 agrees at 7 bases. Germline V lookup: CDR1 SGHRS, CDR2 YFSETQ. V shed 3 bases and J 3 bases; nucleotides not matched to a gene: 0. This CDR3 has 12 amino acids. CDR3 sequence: CASSSGGYEQYF. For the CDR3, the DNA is TGCGCCAGCAGCTCAGGGGGCTACGAGCAGTACTTC.